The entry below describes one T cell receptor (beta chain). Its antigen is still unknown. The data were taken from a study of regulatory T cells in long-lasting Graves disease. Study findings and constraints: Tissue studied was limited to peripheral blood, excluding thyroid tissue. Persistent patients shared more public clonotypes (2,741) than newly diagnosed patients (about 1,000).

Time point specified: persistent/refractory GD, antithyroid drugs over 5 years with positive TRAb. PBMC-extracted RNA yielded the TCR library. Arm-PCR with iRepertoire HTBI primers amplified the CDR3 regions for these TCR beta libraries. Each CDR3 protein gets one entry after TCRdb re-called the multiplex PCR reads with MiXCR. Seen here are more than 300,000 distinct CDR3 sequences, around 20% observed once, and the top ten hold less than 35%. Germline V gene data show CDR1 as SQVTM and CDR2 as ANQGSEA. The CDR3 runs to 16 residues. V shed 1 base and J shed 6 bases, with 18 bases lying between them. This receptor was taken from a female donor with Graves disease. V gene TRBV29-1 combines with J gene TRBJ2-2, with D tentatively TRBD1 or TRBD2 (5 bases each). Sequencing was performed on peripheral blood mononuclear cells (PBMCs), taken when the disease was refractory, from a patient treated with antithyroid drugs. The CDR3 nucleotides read TGCAGCGTTGAAGGTTTAGAGTGGGGGAATGCCGGGGAGCTGTTTTTT. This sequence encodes CSVEGLEWGNAGELFF.